The clone carrying this T cell receptor beta chain has just a few counts. The data originate from a study of T cell repertoires in cytomegalovirus infection. TCRdb independently ran MiXCR on the reads; one entry per CDR3 protein. The sample has hundreds of thousands of distinct CDR3 sequences, 35% seen once. The CDR3 spans 16 residues. V shed 5 bases and J 5 bases; nucleotides not matched to a gene: 9. CDR1 and CDR2 (germline): SGHAT, FQNNGV. The chain has TRBV11-2 and TRBJ2-1, with 10 bases matching TRBD2. The sample taken for sequencing was PBMCs. This TCR was recovered from a human donor in good health (CMV status not recorded). Some clones in this sample may be carry-over from other donors' samples. CDR3 DNA: TGTGCCAGCAGCCCCCAGGGGCTAGCGGGAGACAATGAGCAGTTCTTC. Residues: CASSPQGLAGDNEQFF. Full variable domain (missing parts from reference TRBV11-2 and TRBJ2-1): EAGVAQSPRYKIIEKRQSVAFWCNPISGHATLYWYQQILGQGPKLLIQFQNNGVVDDSQLPKDRFSAERLKGVDSTLKIQPAKLEDSAVYLCASSPQGLAGDNEQFFGPGTRLTVL.